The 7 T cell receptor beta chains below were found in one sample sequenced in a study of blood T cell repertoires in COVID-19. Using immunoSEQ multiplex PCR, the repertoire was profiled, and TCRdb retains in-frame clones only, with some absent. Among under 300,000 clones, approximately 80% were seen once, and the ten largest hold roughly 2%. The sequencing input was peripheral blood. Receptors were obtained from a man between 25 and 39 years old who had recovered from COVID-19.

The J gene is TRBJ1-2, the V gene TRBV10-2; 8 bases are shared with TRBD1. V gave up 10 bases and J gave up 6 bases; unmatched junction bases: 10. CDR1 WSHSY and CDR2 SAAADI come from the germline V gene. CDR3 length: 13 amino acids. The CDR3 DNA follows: TGCGCCACGAGACAGGGGAATACCAATGGCTACACCTTC. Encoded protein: CATRQGNTNGYTF.

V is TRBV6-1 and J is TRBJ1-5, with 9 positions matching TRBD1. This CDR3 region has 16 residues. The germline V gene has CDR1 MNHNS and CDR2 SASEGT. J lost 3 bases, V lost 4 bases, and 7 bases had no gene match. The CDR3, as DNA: TGTGCCAGCAGTGTAATGGGACAGGGATCCAATCAGCCCCAGCATTTT. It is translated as CASSVMGQGSNQPQHF.

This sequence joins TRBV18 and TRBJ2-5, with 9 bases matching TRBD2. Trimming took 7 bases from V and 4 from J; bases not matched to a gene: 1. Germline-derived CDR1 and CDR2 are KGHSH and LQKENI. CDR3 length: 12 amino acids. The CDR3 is CASFSGGETQYF. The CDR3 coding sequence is TGTGCCAGCTTTAGCGGGGGAGAGACCCAGTACTTC.

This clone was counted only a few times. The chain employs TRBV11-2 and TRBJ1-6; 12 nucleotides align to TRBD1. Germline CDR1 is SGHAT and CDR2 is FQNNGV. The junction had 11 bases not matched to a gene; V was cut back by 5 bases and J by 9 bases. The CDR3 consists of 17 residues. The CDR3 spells CASSPVRDRGRGSPLHF. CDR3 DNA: TGTGCCAGCAGCCCTGTCCGGGACAGGGGGCGCGGTTCACCCCTCCACTTT.

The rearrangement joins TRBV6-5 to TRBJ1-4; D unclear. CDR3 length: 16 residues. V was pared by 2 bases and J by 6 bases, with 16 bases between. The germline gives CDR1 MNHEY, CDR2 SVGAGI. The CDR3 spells CASSYDISGGYEKLFF. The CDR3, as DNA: TGTGCCAGCAGTTACGATATTTCGGGAGGGTATGAAAAACTGTTTTTT.

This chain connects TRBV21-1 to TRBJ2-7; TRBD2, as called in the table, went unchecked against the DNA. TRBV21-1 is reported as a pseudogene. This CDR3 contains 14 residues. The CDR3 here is CASSKSGTVPEQYV. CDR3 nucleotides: TGTGCCAGCAGCAAAAGCGGAACAGTCCCCGAGCAGTACGTC.

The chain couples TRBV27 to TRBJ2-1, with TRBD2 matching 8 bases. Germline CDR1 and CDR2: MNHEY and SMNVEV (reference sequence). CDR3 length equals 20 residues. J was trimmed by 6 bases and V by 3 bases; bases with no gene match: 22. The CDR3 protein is CASSLAIGGFAGGQLNEQFF. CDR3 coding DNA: TGTGCCAGCAGTTTGGCAATTGGTGGGTTCGCGGGGGGTCAACTCAATGAGCAGTTCTTC.